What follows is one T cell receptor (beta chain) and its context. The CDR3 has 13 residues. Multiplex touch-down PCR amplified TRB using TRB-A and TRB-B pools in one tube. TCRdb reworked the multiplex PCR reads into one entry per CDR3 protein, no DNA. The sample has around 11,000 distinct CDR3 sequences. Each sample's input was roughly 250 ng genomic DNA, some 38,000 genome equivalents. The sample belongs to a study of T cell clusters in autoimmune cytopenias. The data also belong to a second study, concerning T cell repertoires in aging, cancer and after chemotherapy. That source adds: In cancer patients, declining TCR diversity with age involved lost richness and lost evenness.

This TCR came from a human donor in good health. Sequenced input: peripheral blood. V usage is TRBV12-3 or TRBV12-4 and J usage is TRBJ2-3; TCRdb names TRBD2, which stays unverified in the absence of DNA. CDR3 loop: CASSFWELDTQYF.